This T cell receptor (beta chain) was sequenced in a study of beta chain features in type 1 diabetes. Study-level points and caveats: Shorter TCRB CDR3s, moderately but significantly so, were found in Type 1 diabetes patients in all four CD4+ subsets.

The isolated RNA, all of it, was reverse transcribed, so expressed TCRB transcripts were what got sequenced. TCRdb's table, derived via immunoSEQ multiplex PCR, lists solely in-frame clones and lacks some. The profile shows approximately 250,000 clones, under 20% of them singletons. Germline V gives CDR1 SQVTM, CDR2 ANQGSEA. After removal of 4 bases from V and 2 bases from J, the junction contained 10 bases not matched to a gene. This CDR3 region has 16 residues. This clone has a handful of counts. The target antigen is unknown. Sequencing was carried out using naive CD4+ T cells from blood. This receptor was identified in a man aged 30 to 39 with type 1 diabetes. The rearrangement links TRBV29-1 to TRBJ1-3; 8 positions match TRBD1. The CDR3 coding sequence is TGCAGCGTTGGGGACAGGCAAGGCAGGGCTGGAAACACCATATATTTT. This codes for CSVGDRQGRAGNTIYF.